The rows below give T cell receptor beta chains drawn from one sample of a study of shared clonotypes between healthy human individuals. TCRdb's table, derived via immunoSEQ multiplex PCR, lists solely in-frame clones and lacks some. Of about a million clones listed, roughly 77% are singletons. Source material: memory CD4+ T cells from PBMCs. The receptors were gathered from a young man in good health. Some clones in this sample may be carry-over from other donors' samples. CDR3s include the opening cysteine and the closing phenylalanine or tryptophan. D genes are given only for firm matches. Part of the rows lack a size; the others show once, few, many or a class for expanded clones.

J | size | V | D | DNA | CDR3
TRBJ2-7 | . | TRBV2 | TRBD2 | TGTGCCAACCGACTAGCGGGAGGTGGCGAGCAGTACTTC | CANRLAGGGEQYF
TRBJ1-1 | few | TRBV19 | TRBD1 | TGTGCCAGTAGCCACAGGGGATCTAACACTGAAGCTTTCTTT | CASSHRGSNTEAFF
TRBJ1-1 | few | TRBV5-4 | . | TGTGCCAGCAGCTTCGGGCAGAACACTGAAGCTTTCTTT | CASSFGQNTEAFF
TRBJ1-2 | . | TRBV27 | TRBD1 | TGTGCCAGCAGTGCTCCACGACAGGGCCGACATGGCTACACCTTC | CASSAPRQGRHGYTF
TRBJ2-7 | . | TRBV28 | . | TGTGCCAGCAAGGTCCCCCTTACCTACGAGCAGTACTTC | CASKVPLTYEQYF
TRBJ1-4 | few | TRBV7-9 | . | TGTGCCAGCAGCTACAAGGGAAAACTGTTTTTT | CASSYKGKLFF
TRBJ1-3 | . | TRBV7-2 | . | TGTGCCAGCAGCTTAGATCCGGGGTCAGGAAACACCATATATTTT | CASSLDPGSGNTIYF
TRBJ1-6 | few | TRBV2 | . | TGTGCCAGCAGTGCCTTTACCCTCCACTTT | CASSAFTLHF
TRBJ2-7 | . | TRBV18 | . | TGTGCCAGCTCACCGGTACAGGGATCCTACGAGCAGTACTTC | CASSPVQGSYEQYF
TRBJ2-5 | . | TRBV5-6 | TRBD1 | TGTGCCAGCAGCTTGGGGACAGGGACGACGGAGACCCAGTACTTC | CASSLGTGTTETQYF
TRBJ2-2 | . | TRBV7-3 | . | TGTGCCAGCAGCTTAGGGGGGCCCACCGGGGAGCTGTTTTTT | CASSLGGPTGELFF
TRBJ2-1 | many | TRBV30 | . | TGTGCCTGGAGTTGGGCCACCTACAATGAGCAGTTCTTC | CAWSWATYNEQFF
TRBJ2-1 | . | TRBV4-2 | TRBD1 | TGTGCCAGCAGCCAAGCGACAGGGGAGGACAATGAGCAGTTCTTC | CASSQATGEDNEQFF
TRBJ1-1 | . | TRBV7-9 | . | TGTGCCAGCAGCTTAATCGAGGGCTCCAACACTGAAGCTTTCTTT | CASSLIEGSNTEAFF
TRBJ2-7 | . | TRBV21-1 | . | TGTGCCAGCAACAAATACCCGGGGCCTTACGAGCAGTACTTC | CASNKYPGPYEQYF
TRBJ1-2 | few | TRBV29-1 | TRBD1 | TGCAGCGTTGGACAGGGTTGGAGCTACACCTTC | CSVGQGWSYTF
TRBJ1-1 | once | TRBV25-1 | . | TGTGCCAGCATCGGACAGACGAACACTGAAGCTTTCTTT | CASIGQTNTEAFF
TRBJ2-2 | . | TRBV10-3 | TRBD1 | TGTGCCATCAGTGACCGGGACAGAAGGACCGGGGAGCTGTTTTTT | CAISDRDRRTGELFF
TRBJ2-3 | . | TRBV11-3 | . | TGTGCCAGCAGCTTAGGCACTAGCCAGGGAGATACGCAGTATTTT | CASSLGTSQGDTQYF
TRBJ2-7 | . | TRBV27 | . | TGTGCCAGCAGTTTAGGGCGGCGTGGGCCATCAGAGCAGTACTTC | CASSLGRRGPSEQYF
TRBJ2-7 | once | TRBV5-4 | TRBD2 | TGTGCCAGCAGCTTCCCCGGGACTAGTCAGCGCGAGCAGTACTTC | CASSFPGTSQREQYF
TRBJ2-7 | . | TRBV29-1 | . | TGCAGCGGTGGCCCCCGGGGTGGGAACGAGCAGTACTTC | CSGGPRGGNEQYF
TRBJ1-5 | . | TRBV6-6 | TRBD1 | TGTGCCAGCAGTTCAACAGGGGGGAATCAGCCCCAGCATTTT | CASSSTGGNQPQHF
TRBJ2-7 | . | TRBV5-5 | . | TGTGCCAGCAGCTTGAACCACTACGAGCAGTACTTC | CASSLNHYEQYF